The 14 T cell receptor beta chains in this list originate from one sample, sequenced in a study of T cells after posttransplantation cyclophosphamide. The protocol was immunoSEQ multiplex PCR, while the TCRdb copy is restricted to in-frame clones and leaves out a portion. The table records around 7,000 clones, about 91% of them present only once. Cyclophosphamide on days +3 and +4 followed busulfan-fludarabine conditioning and a marrow graft. Sequenced material: PBMCs, taken around 1,500 days after allogeneic stem cell transplant with posttransplant cyclophosphamide. The origin of the receptors is a female patient aged 45-65 years who received an allogeneic stem cell transplant from a related donor, was CMV-positive, and had no GVHD. The T cells may come from the graft donor.

Here the CDR3 reads CASSIRQETQYF. The CDR3 coding sequence is TGTGCCAGTAGTATACGCCAAGAGACCCAGTACTTC. The gene calls are TRBV19 and TRBJ2-5; D is unresolved. CDR1 and CDR2 (germline): LNHDA, SQIVND (reference sequence). V shed 2 bases and J shed 1 base, with 2 bases lying between them. The CDR3 is 12 amino acids.

The J gene is TRBJ2-5, the V gene TRBV19; 7 bases line up with TRBD2. This CDR3 has 16 residues. The ends lost 6 bases at V and 0 bases at J; junction bases unmatched: 10. Germline lookup yields CDR1 LNHDA and CDR2 SQIVND (reference sequence). In DNA form, the CDR3 reads TGTGCCAGTAGCTCATACGTAGGGAGGGACCAAGAGACCCAGTACTTC. Encoded protein: CASSSYVGRDQETQYF. The variable domain in full, completed from reference TRBV19 and TRBJ2-5, reads DGGITQSPKYLFRKEGQNVTLSCEQNLNHDAMYWYRQDPGQGLRLIYYSQIVNDFQKGDIAEGYSVSREKKESFPLTVTSAQKNPTAFYLCASSSYVGRDQETQYFGPGTRLLVL.

The chain combines TRBV6-1 with TRBJ1-2, with D unclear. Germline V lookup: CDR1 MNHNS, CDR2 SASEGT. The V end lost 3 bases, the J end lost 3 bases, and 5 bases lay between the germline ends. The CDR3 extends over 12 amino acids. In DNA form, the CDR3 reads TGTGCCAGCAGTGACCAGTACTATGGCTACACCTTC. It encodes CASSDQYYGYTF.

The count of this clone is one. The chain is built from TRBV19 and TRBJ2-5, with D perhaps TRBD2 (5 bases). This CDR3 contains 16 residues. CDR1 is LNHDA, CDR2 SQIVND, per germline (reference sequence). Trimming removed 0 bases at V and 1 base at J, with 12 bases between. As DNA, the CDR3 is TGTGCCAGTAGTATAGATCGGAGGAGGCGCCAAGAGACCCAGTACTTC. It codes for CASSIDRRRRQETQYF.

The chain carries TRBV28 and TRBJ1-1, with 7 bases fitting TRBD1. Germline trimming cut 2 bases from V and 2 bases from J; bases unmatched to any gene: 5. Germline V lookup: CDR1 MDHEN, CDR2 SYDVKM. CDR3 length equals 15 residues. CDR3 in DNA: TGTGCCAGCAGTTTAACAGGACAGGTTAACACTGAAGCTTTCTTT. It encodes CASSLTGQVNTEAFF.

This rearrangement joins TRBV4-3 to TRBJ1-4; D gene ambiguous. Per germline, CDR1 LGHNA and CDR2 YSLEER. Trimming removed 0 bases from V and 0 bases from J, with 17 bases in between. The CDR3 is 19 residues long. The CDR3 spells CASSQEGRRGVATNEKLFF. The CDR3 nucleotides read TGCGCCAGCAGCCAAGAAGGAAGGCGAGGAGTTGCAACTAATGAAAAACTGTTTTTT.

This clone appeared once. The chain combines TRBV28 with TRBJ2-5; D is unclear. This CDR3 has 14 residues. From germline, CDR1 is MDHEN and CDR2 SYDVKM. Trimming cost V 5 bases and J 5 bases, with 15 bases left between them. The CDR3 nucleotides are TGTGCCAGCAGTACCTTTTCAGCCGGGGAGACCCAGTACTTC. It yields the protein CASSTFSAGETQYF.

The chain has TRBV2 and TRBJ2-1; 10 nucleotides match TRBD2. Trimming took 9 bases from V and 4 from J; bases not matched to a gene: 6. Germline CDR1 reads SNHLY; CDR2 reads FYNNEI. There are 14 residues in the CDR3. For the CDR3, the DNA is TGTGCCAGGGCCCTAGCGGGAGAATACAATGAGCAGTTCTTC. It specifies CARALAGEYNEQFF.

The chain is built from TRBV2 and TRBJ2-7; 7 bases agree with TRBD2. The germline V gene encodes CDR1 SNHLY and CDR2 FYNNEI. This CDR3 has 13 residues. The junction had 9 bases not matched to a gene; V was cut back by 6 bases and J by 7 bases. CDR3 in amino acids: CASREWAGDEQYF. The CDR3 bases are TGTGCCAGCAGGGAATGGGCGGGGGATGAGCAGTACTTC.

CDR3 region: CASSLARDSNTEAFF. In nucleotides, the CDR3 is TGTGCCAGCAGCTTAGCGCGGGATTCCAACACTGAAGCTTTCTTT. This chain uses TRBV7-8 with TRBJ1-1; D remains ambiguous. This CDR3 has 15 residues. The germline gives CDR1 SGHVS, CDR2 FQNEAQ. The ends were cut back, 0 bases at V and 2 bases at J, with 10 bases in the middle.

This chain uses TRBV5-1 with TRBJ2-5; 11 bases agree with TRBD1. The CDR3 loop spans 15 amino acids. V gave up 0 bases and J gave up 5 bases; unmatched junction bases: 3. Germline V gives CDR1 SGHRS, CDR2 YFSETQ. The CDR3 loop reads CASSLGTGGFETQYF. Here the CDR3 DNA reads TGCGCCAGCAGCTTGGGGACAGGGGGCTTCGAGACCCAGTACTTC.

J is TRBJ1-5 and V is TRBV29-1, with 7 bases lining up with TRBD1. The J segment lost 4 bases and the V segment lost 4 bases, leaving 4 bases of the junction unmatched. The germline CDR1 and CDR2 sequences are SQVTM and ANQGSEA. This CDR3 contains 13 residues. The CDR3 DNA sequence: TGCAGCGTTGGGCAGGGGGATAATCAGCCCCAGCATTTT. Translating gives CSVGQGDNQPQHF.

The gene calls are TRBV27 and TRBJ2-6, with 7 nucleotides matching TRBD1. The CDR3 has 19 residues. V dropped 3 bases and J dropped 0; count of bases not matched to a gene: 11. Germline V gene data show CDR1 as MNHEY and CDR2 as SMNVEV (reference sequence). CDR3 nucleotides: TGTGCCAGCAGTTTGTACGGGACAGTAGGAATCTCTGGGGCCAACGTCCTGACTTTC. Its protein product is CASSLYGTVGISGANVLTF.

The chain is built from TRBV13 and TRBJ1-1, with a possible D match to TRBD1 (5 bases). Trimming shortened V by 2 bases and J by 7 bases, and 20 bases separated the two germline ends. The length of the CDR3 is 16 residues. Germline V gene sequence: CDR1 PRHDT, CDR2 FYEKMQ (reference sequence). The CDR3: CASSLQSIRDSFEAFF. The CDR3 DNA reads as TGTGCCAGCAGCTTACAATCAATACGGGACTCCTTTGAAGCTTTCTTT. The complete variable domain, with remaining parts taken from reference TRBV13 and TRBJ1-1, reads AAGVIQSPRHLIKEKRETATLKCYPIPRHDTVYWYQQGPGQDPQFLISFYEKMQSDKGSIPDRFSAQQFSDYHSELNMSSLELGDSALYFCASSLQSIRDSFEAFFGQGTRLTVV.